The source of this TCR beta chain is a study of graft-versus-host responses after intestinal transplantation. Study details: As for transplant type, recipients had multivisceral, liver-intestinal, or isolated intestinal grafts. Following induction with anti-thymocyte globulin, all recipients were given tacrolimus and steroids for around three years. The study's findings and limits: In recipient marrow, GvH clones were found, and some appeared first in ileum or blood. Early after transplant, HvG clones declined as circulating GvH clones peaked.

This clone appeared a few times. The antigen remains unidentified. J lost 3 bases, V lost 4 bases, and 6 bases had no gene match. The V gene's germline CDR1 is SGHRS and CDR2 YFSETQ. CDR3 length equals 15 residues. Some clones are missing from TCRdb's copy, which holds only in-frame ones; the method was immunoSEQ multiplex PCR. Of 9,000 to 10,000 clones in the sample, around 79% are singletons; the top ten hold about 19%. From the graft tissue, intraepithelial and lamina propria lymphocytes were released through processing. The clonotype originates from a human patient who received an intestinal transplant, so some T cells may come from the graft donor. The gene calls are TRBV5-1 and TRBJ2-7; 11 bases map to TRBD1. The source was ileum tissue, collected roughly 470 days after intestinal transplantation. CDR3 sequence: CASSPGTGGGYEQYF. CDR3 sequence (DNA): TGCGCCAGCAGCCCCGGGACAGGGGGGGGCTACGAGCAGTACTTC.